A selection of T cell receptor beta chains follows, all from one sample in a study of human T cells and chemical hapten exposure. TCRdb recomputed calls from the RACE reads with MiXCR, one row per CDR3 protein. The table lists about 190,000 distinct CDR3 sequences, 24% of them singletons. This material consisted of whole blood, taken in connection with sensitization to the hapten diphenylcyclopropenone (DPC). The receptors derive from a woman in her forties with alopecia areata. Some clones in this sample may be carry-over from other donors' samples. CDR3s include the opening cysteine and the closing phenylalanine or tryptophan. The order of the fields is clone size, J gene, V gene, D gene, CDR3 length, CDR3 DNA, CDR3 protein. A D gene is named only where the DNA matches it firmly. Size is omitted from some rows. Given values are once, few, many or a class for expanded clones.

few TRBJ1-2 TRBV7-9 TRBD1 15 TGTGCCAGCAGACCTACGACAGGGAGGGCCTATGGCTACACCTTC CASRPTTGRAYGYTF
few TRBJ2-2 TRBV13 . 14 TGTGCCAGCAGCAATAGCCGGAACACCGGGGAGCTGTTTTTT CASSNSRNTGELFF
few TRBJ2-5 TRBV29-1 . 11 TGCAGCGCCTACCGGACGGAGACCCAGTACTTC CSAYRTETQYF
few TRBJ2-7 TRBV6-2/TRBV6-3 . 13 TGTGCCAGCAGCCCGGGACCCCCCTACGAGCAGTACTTC CASSPGPPYEQYF
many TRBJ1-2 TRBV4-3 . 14 TGCGCCAGCAGCCAAGTTTTAGGGGGAAGGGGCTACACCTTC CASSQVLGGRGYTF
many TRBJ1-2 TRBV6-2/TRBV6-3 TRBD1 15 TGTGCCAGCAGCTCCCCCATGGACAGGGCGGTCGGCTACACCTTC CASSSPMDRAVGYTF
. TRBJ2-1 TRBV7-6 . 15 TGTGCCAGCAGCTTACGCCCACTAACCTACAATGAGCAGTTCTTC CASSLRPLTYNEQFF
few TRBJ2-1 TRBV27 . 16 TGTGCCAGCAGGCGCCCCCCTAGCGACCCCTACAATGAGCAGTTCTTC CASRRPPSDPYNEQFF
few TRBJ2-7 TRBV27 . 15 TGTGCCAGCAGTTTATCGTGGCGGGCCGCCTACGAGCAGTACTTC CASSLSWRAAYEQYF
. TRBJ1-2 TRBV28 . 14 TGTGCCAGCAGTTCAGGGGATCGTTACTATGGCTACACCTTC CASSSGDRYYGYTF
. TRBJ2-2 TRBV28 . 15 TGTGCCAGTCGTCCCGCGCCGCCCATTAACGGGGAGCTGTTTTTT CASRPAPPINGELFF
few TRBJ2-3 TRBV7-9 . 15 TGTGCCAGCAGCTCACTGACTACAGGCACAGATACGCAGTATTTT CASSSLTTGTDTQYF
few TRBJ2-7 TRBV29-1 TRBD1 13 TGCAGCGCTGTGACAGGGACCACCTACGAGCAGTACTTC CSAVTGTTYEQYF
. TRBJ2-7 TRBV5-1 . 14 TGCGCCAGCAGCTTGGGATCCCCGTCCTACGAGCAGTACTTC CASSLGSPSYEQYF
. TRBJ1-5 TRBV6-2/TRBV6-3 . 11 TGTGCCAGCAGCACTATCCAGCCCCAGCATTTT CASSTIQPQHF
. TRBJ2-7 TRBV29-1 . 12 TGCAGCGTCGTATTGAGACCGGGGGAGCAGTACTTC CSVVLRPGEQYF
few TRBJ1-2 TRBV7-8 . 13 TGTGCCAGCAGTCTCCGACAGTACTATGGCTACACCTTC CASSLRQYYGYTF
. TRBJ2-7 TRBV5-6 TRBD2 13 TGTGCCAGCAGCTTGGCTAGCGGCTTAGAGCAGTACTTC CASSLASGLEQYF
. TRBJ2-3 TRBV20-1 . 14 TGCAGTGCCCAGAGAACTAGCAGCACAGATACGCAGTATTTT CSAQRTSSTDTQYF
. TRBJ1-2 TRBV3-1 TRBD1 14 TGTGCCAGCAGCCTCAGGGGGGGCCTCTATGGCTACACCTTC CASSLRGGLYGYTF
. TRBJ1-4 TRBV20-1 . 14 TGCAGTGCTAGCCCCGGGACTCGAAATGAAAAACTGTTTTTT CSASPGTRNEKLFF